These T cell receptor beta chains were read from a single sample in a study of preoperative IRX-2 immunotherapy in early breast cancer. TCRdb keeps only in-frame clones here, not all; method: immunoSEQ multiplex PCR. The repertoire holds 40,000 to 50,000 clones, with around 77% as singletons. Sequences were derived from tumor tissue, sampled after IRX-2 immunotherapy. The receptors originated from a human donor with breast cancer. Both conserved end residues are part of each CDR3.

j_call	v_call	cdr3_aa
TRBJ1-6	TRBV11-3	CASSPVQRYNSPLHF
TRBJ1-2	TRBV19	CASKGSVNDYGYTF
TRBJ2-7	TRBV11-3	CASSETGLTYEQYF
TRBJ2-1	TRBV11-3	CASIPWGREYYNKQFF
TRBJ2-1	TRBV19	CASSISLAGRSSYNEQFF
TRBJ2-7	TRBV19	CASSINGGNEEQYF
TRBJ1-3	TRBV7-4	CASSFRGRNTIYF
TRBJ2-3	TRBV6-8	CASSPLAGGGRDTQYF
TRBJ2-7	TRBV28	CASSSLLGTATSYEQYF
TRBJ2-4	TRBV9	CASSPGGGWDIQYF
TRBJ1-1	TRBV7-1	CASSFVGLTEAFF
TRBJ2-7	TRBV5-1	CASSPVPGQGSYEQYF
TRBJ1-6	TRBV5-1	CASSLAGGTIYSPLHF
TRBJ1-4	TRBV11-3	CASSWTDGDEKLFF
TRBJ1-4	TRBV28	CASSTQGQEKLFF
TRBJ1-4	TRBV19	CATSGGRSNEKLFF
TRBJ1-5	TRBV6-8	CASSPRDPNQPQHF
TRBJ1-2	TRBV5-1	CASRVRADNYGYTF
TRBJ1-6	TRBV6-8	CASSDRPSPLHF
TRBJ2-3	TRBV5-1	CASSSELAGGMTDTQYF
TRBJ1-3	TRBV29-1	CSVEIWDSSGNTIYF
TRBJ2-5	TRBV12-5	CASTKGLAEETQYF
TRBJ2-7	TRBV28	CASTTPQGRAYEQYF
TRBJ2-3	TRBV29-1	CSVDPLAGTQYF
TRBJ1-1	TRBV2	CASTRGQGRTTEAFF
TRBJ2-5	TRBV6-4	CASRQSGGALETQYF
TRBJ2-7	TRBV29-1	CSVETDGYEQYF
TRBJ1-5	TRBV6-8	CASSVTASYQPQHF
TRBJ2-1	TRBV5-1	CASSFAGSSYNEQFF
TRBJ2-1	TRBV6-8	CASRPLGGHNEQFF
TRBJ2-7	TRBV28	CASSFLRAYEQYF
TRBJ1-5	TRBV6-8	CASRQGAGQPQHF
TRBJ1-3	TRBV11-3	CASSPEPGGVGGNTIYF
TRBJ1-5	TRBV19	CASVGVRGNQPQHF
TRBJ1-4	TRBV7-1	CASSLLVSTNEKLFF
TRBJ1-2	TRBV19	CASSTGQGDGYTF
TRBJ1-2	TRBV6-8	CASSRGVDYGYTF
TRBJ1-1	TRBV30	CAWGEEKRTEAFF
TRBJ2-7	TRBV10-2	CASSPTGYEQYF
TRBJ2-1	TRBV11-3	CASSLRAGSYNEQFF
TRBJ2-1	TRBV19	CASSIRDDNEQFF
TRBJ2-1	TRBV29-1	CSVGGDFYNEQFF